The rows below give T cell receptor beta chains drawn from one sample of a study of cytotoxic CD8 clonotypes in ibrutinib-treated CLL. Only in-frame clones appear in the TCRdb table, and some are missing; sequencing was by immunoSEQ multiplex PCR. The repertoire holds some 200,000 clones, around 70% seen once, with roughly 5.9% in the top ten. The sequences come from PBMCs, collected after 12 months of ibrutinib treatment. The receptors stem from a human donor with chronic lymphocytic leukemia. The CDR3 runs from the conserved cysteine through the conserved F or W. Fields, in order: D gene, J gene, CDR3 length, V gene, clone size, CDR3 protein, CDR3 DNA. The D gene is left open where the match is weak. Size is stated for part of the rows, as once, few or many counts, or as a class when the clone is expanded.

NA	TRBJ1-2	16	TRBV27	NA	CASSLRLMGGRVGYTF	TGTGCCAGCAGTTTACGGTTGATGGGAGGGCGTGTGGGCTACACCTTC
TRBD1	TRBJ1-5	13	TRBV7-3	NA	CASSQQGNQPQHF	TGTGCCAGCTCCCAACAGGGGAATCAGCCCCAGCATTTT
NA	TRBJ2-5	14	TRBV2	NA	CASSDGWIQETQYF	TGTGCCAGCAGTGATGGGTGGATCCAGGAGACCCAGTACTTC
NA	TRBJ2-1	15	TRBV6-1	once	CASRKTEGSYNEQFF	TGTGCCAGCAGGAAGACGGAGGGCTCCTACAATGAGCAGTTCTTC
TRBD2	TRBJ2-7	15	TRBV4-3	once	CASSQEGGPPYEQYF	TGCGCCAGCAGCCAAGAGGGAGGGCCCCCCTACGAGCAGTACTTC
TRBD1	TRBJ2-1	14	TRBV6-5	NA	CASSYGTGGDEQFF	TGTGCCAGCAGTTACGGGACAGGGGGTGACGAGCAGTTCTTC
NA	TRBJ2-7	17	TRBV27	once	CASSPPRGKGDAYEQYF	TGTGCCAGCAGTCCTCCCCGGGGGAAAGGGGATGCCTACGAGCAGTACTTC
NA	TRBJ2-3	13	TRBV10-2	NA	CASSEQRTDTQYF	TGCGCCAGCAGTGAGCAGCGCACAGATACGCAGTATTTT
TRBD1	TRBJ2-3	17	TRBV27	once	CASSPLGGQGVADTQYF	TGTGCCAGCAGTCCGTTGGGGGGACAGGGGGTCGCAGATACGCAGTATTTT
NA	TRBJ2-5	14	TRBV7-3	few	CASSLTGRGETQYF	TGTGCCAGCAGCTTAACCGGCCGAGGGGAGACCCAGTACTTC
NA	TRBJ1-4	14	TRBV30	NA	CAWSAIPWDEKLFF	TGTGCCTGGAGTGCCATACCCTGGGATGAAAAACTGTTTTTT
TRBD1	TRBJ2-1	16	TRBV7-3	NA	CASSSKSGTGNNEQFF	TGTGCCAGCAGCTCTAAGTCCGGGACAGGGAACAATGAGCAGTTCTTC
NA	TRBJ1-1	14	TRBV6-6	NA	CASSYWRLNTEAFF	TGTGCCAGCAGTTACTGGAGGCTTAACACTGAAGCTTTCTTT
NA	TRBJ1-1	16	TRBV6-5	NA	CASSYSVARANTEAFF	TGTGCCAGCAGTTACTCCGTTGCGAGGGCGAACACTGAAGCTTTCTTT
NA	TRBJ1-2	16	TRBV11-2	NA	CASSLGGTGRVYGYTF	TGTGCCAGCAGCTTAGGAGGTACAGGACGTGTCTATGGCTACACCTTC
TRBD1	TRBJ1-1	14	TRBV2	few	CASRGTAGNTEAFF	TGTGCCAGCAGGGGGACAGCAGGGAACACTGAAGCTTTCTTT
NA	TRBJ2-7	15	TRBV9	NA	CASSVRGREVSEQYF	TGTGCCAGCAGCGTTCGGGGCAGGGAGGTCTCCGAGCAGTACTTC
TRBD1	TRBJ1-5	17	TRBV30	NA	CAWSVKMGTASNQPQHF	TGTGCCTGGAGTGTAAAGATGGGGACAGCCAGCAATCAGCCCCAGCATTTT
TRBD1	TRBJ1-1	13	TRBV5-1	NA	CASSLAGTDEAFF	TGCGCCAGCAGCTTAGCCGGGACAGATGAAGCTTTCTTT
NA	TRBJ1-1	13	TRBV6-1	NA	CASSESLNTEAFF	TGTGCCAGCAGTGAGTCGCTGAACACTGAAGCTTTCTTT
TRBD2	TRBJ2-1	16	TRBV4-3	NA	CASSQEGLARYNEQFF	TGCGCCAGCAGCCAAGAAGGACTAGCGAGATACAATGAGCAGTTCTTC
TRBD1	TRBJ2-7	14	TRBV11-2	once	CASSFDRGRKEQYF	TGTGCCAGCAGCTTTGACAGGGGGCGGAAGGAGCAGTACTTC
TRBD1	TRBJ2-7	18	TRBV28	NA	CASSTGTINRGRSYEQYF	TGTGCCAGCAGTACGGGTACAATAAACAGGGGGAGGTCCTACGAGCAGTACTTC
NA	TRBJ2-7	14	TRBV5-1	once	CASSLVGRVYEQYF	TGCGCCAGCAGCTTGGTGGGCAGGGTCTACGAGCAGTACTTC
NA	TRBJ1-3	14	TRBV9	few	CASSVAGTGNTIYF	TGTGCCAGCAGCGTAGCAGGGACCGGAAACACCATATATTTT
NA	TRBJ2-3	15	TRBV4-2	NA	CASSPLDYRTDTQYF	TGTGCCAGCAGCCCCTTGGACTACCGCACAGATACGCAGTATTTT
NA	TRBJ2-5	14	TRBV18	NA	CASSQGQSRETQYF	TGTGCCAGCTCACAGGGACAAAGCCGGGAGACCCAGTACTTC